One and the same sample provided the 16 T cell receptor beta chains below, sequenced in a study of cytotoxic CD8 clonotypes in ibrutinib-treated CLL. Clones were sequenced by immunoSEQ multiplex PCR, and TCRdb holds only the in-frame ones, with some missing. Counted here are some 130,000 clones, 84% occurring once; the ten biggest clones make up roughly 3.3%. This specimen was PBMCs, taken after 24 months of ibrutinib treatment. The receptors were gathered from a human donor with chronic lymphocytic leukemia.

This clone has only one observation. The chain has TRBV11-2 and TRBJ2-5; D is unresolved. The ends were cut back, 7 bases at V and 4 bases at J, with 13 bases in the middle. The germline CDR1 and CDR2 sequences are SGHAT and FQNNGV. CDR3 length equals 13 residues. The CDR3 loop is CASTSFDTETQYF. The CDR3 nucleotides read TGTGCCAGCACCTCCTTCGATACAGAGACCCAGTACTTC.

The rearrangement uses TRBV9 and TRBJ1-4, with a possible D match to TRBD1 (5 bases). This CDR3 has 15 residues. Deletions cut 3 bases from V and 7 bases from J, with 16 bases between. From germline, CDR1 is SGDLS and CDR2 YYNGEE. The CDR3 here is CASSADIGAVEKLFF. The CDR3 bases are TGTGCCAGCAGCGCGGACATAGGGGCGGTTGAAAAACTGTTTTTT.

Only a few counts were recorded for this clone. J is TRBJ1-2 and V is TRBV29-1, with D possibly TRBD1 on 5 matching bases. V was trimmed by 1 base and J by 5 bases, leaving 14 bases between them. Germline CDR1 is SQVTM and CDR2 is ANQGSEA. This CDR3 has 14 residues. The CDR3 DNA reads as TGCAGCGTTGAAGTGGGTAGGGGTGGATATGGCTACACCTTC. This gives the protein CSVEVGRGGYGYTF.

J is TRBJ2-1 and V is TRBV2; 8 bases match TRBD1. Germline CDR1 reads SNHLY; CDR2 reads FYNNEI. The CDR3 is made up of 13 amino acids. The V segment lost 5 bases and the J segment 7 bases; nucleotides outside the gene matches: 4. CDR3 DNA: TGTGCCAGCAGTACCAGACAGGGGAATGAGCAGTTCTTC. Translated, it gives CASSTRQGNEQFF. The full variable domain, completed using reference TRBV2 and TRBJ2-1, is EPEVTQTPSHQVTQMGQEVILRCVPISNHLYFYWYRQILGQKVEFLVSFYNNEISEKSEIFDDQFSVERPDGSNFTLKIRSTKLEDSAMYFCASSTRQGNEQFFGPGTRLTVL.

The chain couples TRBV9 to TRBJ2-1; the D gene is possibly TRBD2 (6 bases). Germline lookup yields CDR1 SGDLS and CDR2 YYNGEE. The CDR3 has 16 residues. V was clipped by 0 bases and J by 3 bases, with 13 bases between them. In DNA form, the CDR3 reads TGTGCCAGCAGCGTAGATCGGGGGTCGTACTACAATGAGCAGTTCTTC. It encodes CASSVDRGSYYNEQFF.

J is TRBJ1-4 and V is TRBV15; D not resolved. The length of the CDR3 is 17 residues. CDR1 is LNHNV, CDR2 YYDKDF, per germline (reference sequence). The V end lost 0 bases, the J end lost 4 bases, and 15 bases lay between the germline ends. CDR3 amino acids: CATSRDKPLSNNEKLFF. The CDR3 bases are TGTGCCACCAGCAGAGATAAGCCCCTTAGCAATAATGAAAAACTGTTTTTT.

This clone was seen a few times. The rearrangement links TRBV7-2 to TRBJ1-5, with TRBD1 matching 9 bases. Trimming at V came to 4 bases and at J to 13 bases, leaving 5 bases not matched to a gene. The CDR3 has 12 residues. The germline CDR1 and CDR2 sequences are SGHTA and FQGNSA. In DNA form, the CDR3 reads TGTGCCAGCAGCTATCTAGGACAGGGGCAGCATTTT. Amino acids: CASSYLGQGQHF.

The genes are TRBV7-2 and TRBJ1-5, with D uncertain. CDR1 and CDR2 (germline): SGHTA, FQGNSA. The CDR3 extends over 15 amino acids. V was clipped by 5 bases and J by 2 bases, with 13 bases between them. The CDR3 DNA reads TGTGCCAGCAGCGCGCAGTTGGGAGGCAATCAGCCCCAGCATTTT. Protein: CASSAQLGGNQPQHF.

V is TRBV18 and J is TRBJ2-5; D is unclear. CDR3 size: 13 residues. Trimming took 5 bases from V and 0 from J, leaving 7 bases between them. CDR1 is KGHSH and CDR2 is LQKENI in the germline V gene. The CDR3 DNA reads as TGTGCCAGCTCAGTAGGGCACCAAGAGACCCAGTACTTC. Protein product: CASSVGHQETQYF.

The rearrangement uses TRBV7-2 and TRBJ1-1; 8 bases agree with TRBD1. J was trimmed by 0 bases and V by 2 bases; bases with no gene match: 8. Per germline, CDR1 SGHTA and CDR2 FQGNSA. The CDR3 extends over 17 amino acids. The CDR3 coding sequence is TGTGCCAGCAGCTTAAGACAGGGGAGAATTATGAACACTGAAGCTTTCTTT. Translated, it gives CASSLRQGRIMNTEAFF.

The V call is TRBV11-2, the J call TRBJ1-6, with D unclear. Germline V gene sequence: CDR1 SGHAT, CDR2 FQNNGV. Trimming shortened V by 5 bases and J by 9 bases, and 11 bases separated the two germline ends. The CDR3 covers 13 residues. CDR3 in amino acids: CASSLLSLSPLHF. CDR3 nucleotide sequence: TGTGCCAGCAGCCTTCTTAGCCTTTCACCCCTCCACTTT.

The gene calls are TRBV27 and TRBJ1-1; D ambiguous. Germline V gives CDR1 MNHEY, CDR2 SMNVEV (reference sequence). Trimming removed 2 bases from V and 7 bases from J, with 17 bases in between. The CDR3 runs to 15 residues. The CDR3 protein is CASSLIRLQGGEAFF. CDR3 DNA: TGTGCCAGCAGTTTAATCCGGCTTCAAGGCGGTGAAGCTTTCTTT.

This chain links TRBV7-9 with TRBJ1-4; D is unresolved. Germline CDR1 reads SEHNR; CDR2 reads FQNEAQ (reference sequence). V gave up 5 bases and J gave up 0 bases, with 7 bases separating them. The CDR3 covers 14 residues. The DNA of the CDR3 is TGTGCCAGCAGCCTCCAAGCAACTAATGAAAAACTGTTTTTT. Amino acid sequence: CASSLQATNEKLFF.

This chain's CDR3 is CASSLAVTYEQYF. The CDR3 nucleotides read TGTGCCAGCAGCTTGGCAGTTACCTACGAGCAGTACTTC. The chain joins TRBV5-5 to TRBJ2-7, with D hard to call. Trimming took 0 bases from V and 2 from J, leaving 6 bases between them. The CDR3 totals 13 residues. From germline, CDR1 is SGHKS and CDR2 YYEKEE (reference sequence).

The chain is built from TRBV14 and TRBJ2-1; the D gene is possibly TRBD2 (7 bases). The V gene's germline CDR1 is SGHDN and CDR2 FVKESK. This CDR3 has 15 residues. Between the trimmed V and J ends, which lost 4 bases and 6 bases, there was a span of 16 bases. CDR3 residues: CASSPLGGGRNEQFF. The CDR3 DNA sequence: TGTGCCAGCAGCCCCCTAGGGGGGGGGCGCAATGAGCAGTTCTTC.

The CDR3 DNA follows: TGTGCCAGAAGCTTGTCTTCCGCAACATCATCCTACGAGCAGTACTTC. This gives the protein CARSLSSATSSYEQYF. The V call is TRBV5-3, the J call TRBJ2-7, with D uncertain. TRBV5-3 is classed as an ORF, of uncertain function. CDR3 length: 16 amino acids. Trimming removed 1 base from V and 1 base from J, with 15 bases in between.